This entry is about one T cell receptor beta chain. This record comes from a study of blood T cells in healthy people across ages. A second PCR, run for about 7 to 11 cycles, used a sample-barcoded 5' primer plus a J-beta primer mix. TCRdb reprocessed the 5' RACE reads with MiXCR, giving one entry per CDR3 protein. There are fewer than 700,000 distinct CDR3 sequences in the sample; about 45% occur only once, and around 25% lies in the top ten. The sequenced material came from blood. The source of this sequence is an elderly man in good health.

CDR3 protein: CSTRVSYNEQFF. The CDR3 nucleotides are TGCAGTACCAGGGTCTCCTACAATGAGCAGTTCTTC. The chain employs TRBV20-1 and TRBJ2-1; TRBD1 is a possible D gene (5 bases). Trimming stripped 8 bases from V and 0 bases from J, with 8 bases between. The CDR3 is 12 amino acids. Germline assignment: CDR1 DFQATT and CDR2 SNEGSKA (reference sequence).